What follows are 13 T cell receptor beta chains derived from one specimen sequenced in a study of CD8 T cells in ankylosing spondylitis. TCRdb independently ran MiXCR on the 5' RACE reads; one entry per CDR3 protein. The sample lists around 250,000 distinct CDR3 sequences, about 10% occurring once. The sample taken for sequencing was blood, either unsorted or a sorted T cell fraction (not recorded which). All receptors derive from a male donor with ankylosing spondylitis or in good health (not recorded which).

This clonotype turned up a few times. The rearrangement joins TRBV3-1 to TRBJ2-7; 12 positions agree with TRBD2. Germline CDR1 reads LGHDT; CDR2 reads YNNKEL (reference sequence). Germline trimming cut 3 bases from V and 2 bases from J; bases unmatched to any gene: 5. The CDR3 contains 16 residues. CDR3 protein: CASSHLAGGPPYEQYF. The DNA for the CDR3 is TGTGCCAGCAGCCATCTAGCGGGGGGGCCCCCCTACGAGCAGTACTTC.

V gene TRBV28 combines with J gene TRBJ2-5; tentatively, D is TRBD2 (5 bases). CDR3 length: 14 amino acids. CDR1 is MDHEN and CDR2 is SYDVKM in the germline V gene. V shed 7 bases and J shed 4 bases, with 16 bases lying between them. The CDR3 sequence: CASTPGGTRETQYF. DNA of the CDR3: TGTGCCAGCACCCCTGGTGGAACTAGAGAGACCCAGTACTTC.

This clonotype was seen repeatedly, ten times or more. V usage is TRBV9 and J usage is TRBJ2-4; 11 nucleotides agree with TRBD1. Trimming removed 4 bases from V and 8 bases from J; junction bases left unmatched: 2. The CDR3 extends over 13 amino acids. Germline loops: CDR1 SGDLS, CDR2 YYNGEE. The CDR3 bases are TGTGCCAGCAGCCGGACAGGGGGCGACATTCAGTACTTC. Its protein is CASSRTGGDIQYF.

This clonotype was seen many times. The rearrangement joins TRBV5-1 to TRBJ2-1; D uncertain. The CDR3 is made up of 14 amino acids. Looked up from germline, CDR1 is SGHRS and CDR2 is YFSETQ. Trimming stripped 8 bases from V and 4 bases from J, with 16 bases between. The CDR3: CASRDSFPYNEQFF. CDR3 DNA sequence: TGCGCCAGTAGAGACTCCTTCCCATACAATGAGCAGTTCTTC.

This clonotype was recorded at least ten times. The rearrangement uses TRBV20-1 and TRBJ2-3; 7 bases line up with TRBD1. J lost 0 bases, V lost 6 bases, and 6 bases had no gene match. The germline V gene encodes CDR1 DFQATT and CDR2 SNEGSKA (reference sequence). The CDR3 is 14 residues long. CDR3 nucleotide sequence: TGCAGTGCGGACCGGACAGGTAGCACAGATACGCAGTATTTT. As protein: CSADRTGSTDTQYF.

Comment on this clonotype: A much larger clone is a single base away; this may be a read error. This chain uses TRBV6-5 with TRBJ2-2, with a possible D match to TRBD1 (5 bases). This CDR3 comprises 16 residues. Germline CDR1 reads MNHEY; CDR2 reads SVGAGI. Trimming removed 5 bases at V and 3 bases at J, with 16 bases between. The CDR3 loop reads CASSHDKGRYTGELFF. In DNA form, the CDR3 reads TGTGCCAGCAGTCACGATAAGGGGCGATACACCGGGGAGCTGTTTTTT.

There are many counts of this clonotype. The rearrangement joins TRBV9 to TRBJ1-2; TRBD1 aligns across 7 bases. The CDR3 totals 14 residues. With 3 bases clipped from V and 3 bases from J, the junction kept 5 bases outside the gene matches. Germline CDR1 is SGDLS and CDR2 is YYNGEE. The DNA for the CDR3 is TGTGCCAGCAGCGCCTACAGGGGTGACTATGGCTACACCTTC. Encoded protein: CASSAYRGDYGYTF.

This clonotype was found many times. The chain employs TRBV20-1 and TRBJ2-3; 7 bases agree with TRBD1. V was clipped by 3 bases and J by 6 bases; unmatched bases: 9. This CDR3 region has 14 residues. CDR1 and CDR2 (germline): DFQATT, SNEGSKA (reference sequence). The CDR3: CSASPGGLRDTQYF. DNA for the CDR3: TGCAGTGCTAGTCCAGGGGGATTGAGGGATACGCAGTATTTT.

This clonotype has at least ten counts. V usage is TRBV5-1 and J usage is TRBJ2-1; D may be TRBD2 (5 bases). V shed 0 bases and J shed 9 bases, with 10 bases lying between them. The CDR3 has 13 residues. CDR1 and CDR2 from the germline V gene are SGHRS and YFSETQ. The CDR3 nucleotides are TGCGCCAGCAGCTTGGGAGGGCCGGGTGAGCAGTTCTTC. Translation gives CASSLGGPGEQFF. Looking up the rest from reference TRBV5-1 and TRBJ2-1 gives the full variable domain: KAGVTQTPRYLIKTRGQQVTLSCSPISGHRSVSWYQQTPGQGLQFLFEYFSETQRNKGNFPGRFSGRQFSNSRSEMNVSTLELGDSALYLCASSLGGPGEQFFGPGTRLTVL.

This clonotype was observed a handful of times. V is TRBV7-9 and J is TRBJ2-4; D is ambiguous. The V end was cut by 5 bases, the J end by 4 bases, with 6 bases between. CDR1 SEHNR and CDR2 FQNEAQ come from the germline V gene (reference sequence). CDR3 size: 12 residues. CDR3 loop: CASSLQKNIQYF. The CDR3 nucleotides read TGTGCCAGCAGCCTTCAAAAAAACATTCAGTACTTC. Variable domain in full (rest from reference TRBV7-9 and TRBJ2-4): DTGVSQNPRHKITKRGQNVTFRCDPISEHNRLYWYRQTLGQGPEFLTYFQNEAQLEKSRLLSDRFSAERPKGSFSTLEIQRTEQGDSAMYLCASSLQKNIQYFGAGTRLSVL.

The genes are TRBV6-2 or TRBV6-3 and TRBJ2-1; D is unclear. Trimming stripped 8 bases from V and 4 bases from J, with 15 bases between. Looked up from germline, CDR1 is MNHEY and CDR2 is SVGEGT. The CDR3 loop spans 14 amino acids. CDR3 bases: TGTGCCAGCGGATCTAGGACGTGGTACAATGAGCAGTTCTTC. Translating it yields CASGSRTWYNEQFF.

This clonotype was seen repeatedly, ten times or more. This rearrangement joins TRBV20-1 to TRBJ2-1, with 11 bases identical to TRBD2. Trimming at V came to 6 bases and at J to 5 bases, leaving 9 bases not matched to a gene. CDR3 length: 15 residues. Germline V lookup: CDR1 DFQATT, CDR2 SNEGSKA (reference sequence). The CDR3 DNA sequence: TGCAGTGCCACCCAAGGGACTAGCGGAAACAATGAGCAGTTCTTC. This translates into CSATQGTSGNNEQFF.

This clonotype was seen more than once but under ten times. The chain employs TRBV5-1 and TRBJ2-5; a weak D match, TRBD2 (6 bases). Germline V gives CDR1 SGHRS, CDR2 YFSETQ. V was shortened by 0 bases and J by 3 bases, with 9 bases between the two germline ends. The CDR3 loop spans 14 amino acids. The CDR3 is CASSLVRREETQYF. DNA for the CDR3: TGCGCCAGCAGCTTGGTCCGGAGGGAAGAGACCCAGTACTTC.